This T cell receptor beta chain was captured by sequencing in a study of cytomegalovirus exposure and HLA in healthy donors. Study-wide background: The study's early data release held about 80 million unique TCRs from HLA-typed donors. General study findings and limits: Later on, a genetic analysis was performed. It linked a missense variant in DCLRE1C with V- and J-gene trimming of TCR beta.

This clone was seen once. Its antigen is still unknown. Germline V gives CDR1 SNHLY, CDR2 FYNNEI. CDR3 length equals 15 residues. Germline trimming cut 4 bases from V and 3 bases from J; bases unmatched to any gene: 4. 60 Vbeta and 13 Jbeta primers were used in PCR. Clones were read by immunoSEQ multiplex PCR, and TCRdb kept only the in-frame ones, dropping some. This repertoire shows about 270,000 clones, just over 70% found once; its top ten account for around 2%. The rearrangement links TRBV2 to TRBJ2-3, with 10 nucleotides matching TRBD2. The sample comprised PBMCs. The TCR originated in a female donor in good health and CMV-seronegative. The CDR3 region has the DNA TGTGCCAGCAGTGGTGTACTAGCGGGAACAGATACGCAGTATTTT. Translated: CASSGVLAGTDTQYF.